This T cell receptor (beta chain) was identified in a study of response to subunit inactivated influenza vaccine listed by TCRdb under 2018. Concerning the study at large: To follow how T cells responded to a trivalent subunit inactivated influenza vaccine, the researchers relied on deep quantitative profiling of the T cell receptor repertoire.

What the authors observed across the whole study: It was suggested by the authors that each seasonal influenza vaccination may recruit only a limited number of new T cells.

Of note for this clonotype: It has no known antigen specificity. No quality values exist for individual bases; no much larger clone is one base distant.

The library was produced with RT-PCR. The listed sequencing device is Illumina HiSeq 2500. TCRdb applied fastp at Q25 and MiXCR to the public reads, then kept only in-frame beta chains. Each CDR3 protein appears once, grouped with its most common genes and DNA. The sample records almost 250,000 distinct CDR3 sequences, less than 15% of which are singletons. The leading ten clones occupy about 7.8% of the sample. After removal of 0 bases from V and 6 bases from J, the junction retains 14 bases not matched to a gene. CDR1 and CDR2 (LGHDT, YNNKEL) derive from the germline V gene (reference sequence). The CDR3 contains 20 residues, cysteine and phenylalanine counted. The DNA shown is the 60-base CDR3, in frame from base 1.

The specimen was non-naive T cells sorted from PBMCs, collected 14 to 15 days before vaccination. The cell subset or site label, read with the paper, signifies: memory T cell fraction. The V and J genes are TRBV3-1 and TRBJ2-1, with 13 bases aligning to TRBD2. The origin of this receptor is a man aged 50 to 59 who received an inactivated influenza vaccine. Donor details come from another sample of the same person, matched by shared clones. CDR3 loop: CASSQDLPTSGRVPLNEQFF. The sequence in DNA is TGTGCCAGCAGCCAAGATCTGCCTACTAGCGGGAGGGTCCCCCTCAATGAGCAGTTCTTC.